A selection of T cell receptor beta chains follows, all from one sample in a study of cytomegalovirus exposure and HLA in healthy donors. Only in-frame clones appear in the TCRdb table, and some are missing; sequencing was by immunoSEQ multiplex PCR. The sample contains roughly 140,000 clones, approximately 68% of which appear only once. Sequenced: PBMCs. The receptors here all came from a man in his sixties in good health and CMV-seronegative. The CDR3 runs from the conserved cysteine through the conserved F or W. A D gene is named only where the DNA matches it firmly. Size is stated for part of the rows, as once, few or many counts, or as a class when the clone is expanded.

D gene: -
clone size: -
V gene: TRBV5-6
J gene: TRBJ2-6
CDR3 DNA: TGTGCCAGCAGCTGGAGGGGTTCTGGGGCCAACGTCCTGACTTTC
CDR3 protein: CASSWRGSGANVLTF

D gene: TRBD1
clone size: -
V gene: TRBV5-1
J gene: TRBJ2-7
CDR3 DNA: TGCGCCAGCAGCTTGCTTGGGACAGGGACCTACGAGCAGTACTTC
CDR3 protein: CASSLLGTGTYEQYF

D gene: TRBD1
clone size: -
V gene: TRBV9
J gene: TRBJ2-3
CDR3 DNA: TGTGCCCGAGTGAGGACAGGGTACACAGATACGCAGTATTTT
CDR3 protein: CARVRTGYTDTQYF

D gene: -
clone size: -
V gene: TRBV30
J gene: TRBJ1-6
CDR3 DNA: TGTGCCTGGTCGACAGGATCTAATTCACCCCTCCACTTT
CDR3 protein: CAWSTGSNSPLHF

D gene: -
clone size: -
V gene: TRBV28
J gene: TRBJ1-5
CDR3 DNA: TGTGCCAGCAGGGGGCAGGGTGGTAGCAATCAGCCCCAGCATTTT
CDR3 protein: CASRGQGGSNQPQHF

D gene: -
clone size: -
V gene: TRBV2
J gene: TRBJ2-5
CDR3 DNA: TGTGCCAGCAGTGTGGAGGGCGGGGAGACCCAGTACTTC
CDR3 protein: CASSVEGGETQYF

D gene: -
clone size: once
V gene: TRBV29-1
J gene: TRBJ2-3
CDR3 DNA: TGCAGCGCTGAGGGGCCCCCTATAATGGATACGCAGTATTTT
CDR3 protein: CSAEGPPIMDTQYF

D gene: -
clone size: -
V gene: TRBV28
J gene: TRBJ2-7
CDR3 DNA: TGTGCCAGCAGGGCCTTTGGGCTGCCCGAGCAGTACTTC
CDR3 protein: CASRAFGLPEQYF

D gene: -
clone size: -
V gene: TRBV2
J gene: TRBJ2-3
CDR3 DNA: TGTGCCAGCAGGGGGACTAGCACAGATACGCAGTATTTT
CDR3 protein: CASRGTSTDTQYF

D gene: TRBD2
clone size: once
V gene: TRBV4-1
J gene: TRBJ2-7
CDR3 DNA: TGCGCCAGCAGCCAGACTCGCCCTCTGACTAGCGGGACTACCTACGAGCAGTACTTC
CDR3 protein: CASSQTRPLTSGTTYEQYF

D gene: -
clone size: few
V gene: TRBV30
J gene: TRBJ1-5
CDR3 DNA: TGTGCCTGGGCGGCTGGAGGGGATCATCAGCCCCAGCATTTT
CDR3 protein: CAWAAGGDHQPQHF